This TCR beta chain was sequenced in a study of spatial heterogeneity in lung cancer. TCRdb redid the calling of the 5' RACE reads with MiXCR, one entry per CDR3 protein. Of about 10,000 distinct CDR3 sequences detected, approximately 3.9% appear once; the ten largest clones hold approximately 18%. Time point defined: blood taken at disease recurrence. Whole RNA from tumor, nontumor lung or frozen PBMC was sequenced unsorted. This material consisted of PBMCs, taken at recurrence. These receptor sequences come from a female donor with early-stage non-small cell lung cancer.

This clonotype has ten or more counts. As an off-target read in a library built for alpha chains, this beta chain has a frequency of little significance. The chain uses TRBV29-1 and TRBJ2-3; 11 bases align to TRBD2. The trim removed 2 bases at V and 0 bases at J, leaving 10 bases unmatched. The CDR3 spans 18 residues. The germline V gene has CDR1 SQVTM and CDR2 ANQGSEA. DNA for the CDR3: TGCAGCGTTGAACTAGCGGGGGGACCCCTTTTTAGCACAGATACGCAGTATTTT. Translation: CSVELAGGPLFSTDTQYF.